The text below deals with one T cell receptor beta chain. Its target is not known. Germline and junction disagree at one end, which may indicate a read error. This specimen comes from a study of cytomegalovirus exposure and HLA in healthy donors. The CDR3 totals 16 residues. Germline CDR1 reads SSHAT; CDR2 reads FNYEAQ (reference sequence). The PCR used 60 Vbeta and 13 Jbeta primers. The repertoire was sequenced with immunoSEQ multiplex PCR; TCRdb's copy has only in-frame clones and lacks some. The sample comprises some 200,000 clones, around 62% of which are singletons, and around 2.9% rests with the top ten. Study outcomes and limitations: Cytomegalovirus-associated status was assigned to more than 150 TCR beta chains. A few V segments could not be told apart, such as TRBV6-2 and TRBV6-3, and were left out.

The sequence was collected from a man aged 35 to 55 in good health and CMV-seronegative. Sample: PBMCs. This chain joins TRBV7-7 and TRBJ2-5; TRBD2 matches 7 bases. The DNA of the CDR3 is TGTGCTAGCAGCTTAGGCGGGGGAGGACCGGAAGAGACCCAGTACTTC. Protein product: CASSLGGGGPEETQYF.